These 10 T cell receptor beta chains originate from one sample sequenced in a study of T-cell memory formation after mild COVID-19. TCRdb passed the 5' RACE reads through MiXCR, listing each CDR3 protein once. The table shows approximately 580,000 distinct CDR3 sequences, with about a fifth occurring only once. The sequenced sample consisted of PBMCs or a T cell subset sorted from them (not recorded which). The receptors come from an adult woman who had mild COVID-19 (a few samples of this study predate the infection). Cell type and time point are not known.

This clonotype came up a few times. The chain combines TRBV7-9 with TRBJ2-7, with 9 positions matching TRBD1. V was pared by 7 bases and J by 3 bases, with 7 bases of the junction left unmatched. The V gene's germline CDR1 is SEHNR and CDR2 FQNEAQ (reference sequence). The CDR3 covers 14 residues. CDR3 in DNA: TGTGCCAGCACCCCCCGGGACAGGGTCTACGAGCAGTACTTC. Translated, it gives CASTPRDRVYEQYF.

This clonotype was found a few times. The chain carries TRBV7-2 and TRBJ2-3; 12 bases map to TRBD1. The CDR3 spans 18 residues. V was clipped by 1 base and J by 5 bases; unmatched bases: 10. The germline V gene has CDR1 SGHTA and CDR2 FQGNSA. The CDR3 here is CASSLEKWGTGGIDTQYF. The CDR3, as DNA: TGTGCCAGCAGCTTAGAGAAGTGGGGGACAGGGGGCATAGATACGCAGTATTTT.

The CDR3 DNA reads as TGTGCCAGCAGTTCAGACTCGGGACAGGACATCATACATAATCCCCAGCATTTT. This encodes CASSSDSGQDIIHNPQHF. The V and J genes are TRBV28 and TRBJ1-5; TRBD1 matches at 8 bases. The germline V gene has CDR1 MDHEN and CDR2 SYDVKM. V shed 4 bases and J 10 bases; nucleotides not matched to a gene: 21. The CDR3 spans 18 residues.

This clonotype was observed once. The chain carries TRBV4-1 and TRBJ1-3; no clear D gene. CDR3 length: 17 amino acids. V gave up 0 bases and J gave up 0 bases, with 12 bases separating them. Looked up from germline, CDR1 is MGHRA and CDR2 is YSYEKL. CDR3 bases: TGCGCCAGCAGCCAAGATACGGGTCAGTTCTCTGGAAACACCATATATTTT. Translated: CASSQDTGQFSGNTIYF.

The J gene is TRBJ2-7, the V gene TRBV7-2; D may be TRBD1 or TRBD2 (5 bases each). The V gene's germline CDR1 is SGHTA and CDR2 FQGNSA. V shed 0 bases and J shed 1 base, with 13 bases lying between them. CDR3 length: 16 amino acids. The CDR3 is CASSLAFSGGSYEQYF. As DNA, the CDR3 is TGTGCCAGCAGCTTAGCGTTCAGTGGGGGTTCCTACGAGCAGTACTTC.

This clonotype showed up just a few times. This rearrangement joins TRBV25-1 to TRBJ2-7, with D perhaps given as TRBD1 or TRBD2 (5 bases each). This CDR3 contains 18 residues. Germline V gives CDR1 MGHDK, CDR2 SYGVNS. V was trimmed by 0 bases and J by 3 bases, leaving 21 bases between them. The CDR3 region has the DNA TGTGCCAGCAGTGAATATGGGACCAATCGGTATACCAGCTACGAGCAGTACTTC. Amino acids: CASSEYGTNRYTSYEQYF.

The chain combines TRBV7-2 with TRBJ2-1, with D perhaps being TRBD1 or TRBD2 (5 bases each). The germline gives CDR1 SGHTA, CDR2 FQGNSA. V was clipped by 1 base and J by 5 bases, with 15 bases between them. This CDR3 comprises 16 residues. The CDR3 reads CASSLGGSGLDNEQFF. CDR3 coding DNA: TGTGCCAGCAGCTTAGGGGGGAGTGGACTTGACAATGAGCAGTTCTTC.

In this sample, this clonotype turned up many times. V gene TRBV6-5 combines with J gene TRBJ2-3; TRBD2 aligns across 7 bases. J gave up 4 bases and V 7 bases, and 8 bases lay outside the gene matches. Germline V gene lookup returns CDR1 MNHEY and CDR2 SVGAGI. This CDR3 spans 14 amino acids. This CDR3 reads CASKGASGSDTQYF. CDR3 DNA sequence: TGTGCCAGCAAGGGAGCTAGCGGATCAGATACGCAGTATTTT.

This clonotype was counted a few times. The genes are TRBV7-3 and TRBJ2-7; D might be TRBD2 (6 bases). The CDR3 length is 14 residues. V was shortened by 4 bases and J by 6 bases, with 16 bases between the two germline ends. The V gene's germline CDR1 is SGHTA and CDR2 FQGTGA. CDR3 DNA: TGTGCCAGCAGCTCTTCGGTCCTGGGAGGCGAGCAGTACTTC. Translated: CASSSSVLGGEQYF.

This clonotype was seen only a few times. The CDR3 here is CASSLALAGEPTGELFF. The CDR3 coding sequence is TGCGCCAGCAGCTTGGCACTAGCGGGGGAACCCACCGGGGAGCTGTTTTTT. V gene TRBV5-1 combines with J gene TRBJ2-2, with 11 bases fitting TRBD2. The CDR3 sequence is 17 residues long. Germline-derived CDR1 and CDR2 are SGHRS and YFSETQ. Trimming at V came to 0 bases and at J to 4 bases, leaving 5 bases not matched to a gene.